Sequencing of this T cell receptor (beta chain) was carried out in a study of blood T cell repertoires in COVID-19. Study-wide background: Samples came from the United States, Italy and Spain, spanning acute and convalescent COVID-19.

The V and J ends lost 0 bases and 3 bases respectively, with 7 bases between them. Per germline, CDR1 SGDLS and CDR2 YYNGEE. This CDR3 contains 14 residues. In the original analysis: Using reference gene primer amplification, nucleated cell counts were estimated. Sequencing used immunoSEQ multiplex PCR; TCRdb keeps in-frame clones, though not all of them. V, J and clone size are taken as reported in that table, and D and trimming were inferred from the DNA itself. The table has 100,000 to 150,000 clones, around 83% seen once. Sequenced: peripheral blood. This clonotype originated in a man in his forties with active or convalescent COVID-19. The chain joins TRBV9 to TRBJ1-3; D is perhaps TRBD1 (5 bases). The CDR3 nucleotides read TGTGCCAGCAGCGTAGGGGGCGGTGGAAACACCATATATTTT. Its translation: CASSVGGGGNTIYF.